Presented here are 22 T cell receptor beta chains from one specimen sequenced in a study of CD8 T cells in ankylosing spondylitis. One entry per CDR3 protein, called by TCRdb with MiXCR from the 5' RACE reads. The repertoire holds about 220,000 distinct CDR3 sequences, with roughly 24% as singletons. Sample: blood, either unsorted or a sorted T cell fraction (not recorded which). These receptor sequences come from a male donor with ankylosing spondylitis or in good health (not recorded which).

The chain is built from TRBV10-3 and TRBJ2-7; 10 bases are shared with TRBD2. V lost 5 bases, J lost 1 base, and 2 bases stayed unmatched. CDR3 length: 14 amino acids. Germline-derived CDR1 and CDR2 are ENHRY and SYGVKD. CDR3 nucleotide sequence: TGTGCCATCAGTTGGACTAGCGGATCCTACGAGCAGTACTTC. Its protein product is CAISWTSGSYEQYF.

This clonotype appeared a few times. This sequence joins TRBV6-5 and TRBJ1-1, with TRBD1 matching over 7 bases. V was pared by 0 bases and J by 10 bases, with 11 bases of the junction left unmatched. This CDR3 has 15 residues. The germline CDR1 and CDR2 sequences are MNHEY and SVGAGI. CDR3 coding DNA: TGTGCCAGCAGTTACTCTTGGCAGGGGGTCCAGGGAGCTTTCTTT. Translation: CASSYSWQGVQGAFF.

This clonotype was found many times. The V and J genes are TRBV24-1 and TRBJ2-3; TRBD2 is a possible D gene (6 bases). The CDR3 contains 14 residues. The germline gives CDR1 KGHDR, CDR2 SFDVKD. The ends were cut back, 5 bases at V and 0 bases at J, with 8 bases in the middle. The CDR3 sequence is CATSGGISTDTQYF. The CDR3, as DNA: TGTGCCACCAGTGGCGGGATAAGCACAGATACGCAGTATTTT.

This clonotype was detected only a few times. This rearrangement joins TRBV20-1 to TRBJ2-1, with TRBD1 matching 11 bases. The CDR3 is 13 residues long. V lost 3 bases, J lost 7 bases, and 2 bases stayed unmatched. Germline CDR1 is DFQATT and CDR2 is SNEGSKA (reference sequence). This chain's CDR3 is CSARGTGGNEQFF. Written as DNA, the CDR3 is TGCAGTGCTAGGGGGACAGGGGGGAATGAGCAGTTCTTC.

The rearrangement links TRBV6-1 to TRBJ2-5, with a possible D match to TRBD1 (8 bases). The CDR3 has 16 amino acids. V shed 5 bases and J shed 2 bases, with 18 bases lying between them. Germline CDR1 and CDR2: MNHNS and SASEGT. The CDR3, as DNA: TGTGCCAGCAGTCCTTCTGACAGGGGACTACAAGAGACCCAGTACTTC. This gives the protein CASSPSDRGLQETQYF.

In its sample, this clonotype was seen a few times. The chain has TRBV20-1 and TRBJ2-1; tentative D call: TRBD2 (6 bases). V was pared by 5 bases and J by 7 bases, with 15 bases between. CDR3 length: 13 residues. The V gene's germline CDR1 is DFQATT and CDR2 SNEGSKA (reference sequence). CDR3 amino acids: CSAARGGLNEQFF. The CDR3, as DNA: TGCAGTGCTGCCAGAGGAGGGTTGAATGAGCAGTTCTTC.

This clonotype was seen repeatedly, ten times or more. This chain connects TRBV29-1 to TRBJ2-3, with 7 bases identical to TRBD1. The CDR3 spans 13 residues. The germline V gene has CDR1 SQVTM and CDR2 ANQGSEA. With V trimmed by 6 bases and J by 0 bases, 3 bases remained unmatched. DNA of the CDR3: TGCAGCGTCTGGACAGGTAGCACAGATACGCAGTATTTT. It encodes CSVWTGSTDTQYF.

This clonotype was detected ten times or more. The J gene is TRBJ2-7, the V gene TRBV3-1, with 9 bases that match TRBD1. Germline V lookup: CDR1 LGHDT, CDR2 YNNKEL (reference sequence). The CDR3 extends over 16 amino acids. J lost 2 bases, V lost 0 bases, and 5 bases had no gene match. CDR3: CASSQEGGTGPYEQYF. CDR3 sequence (DNA): TGTGCCAGCAGCCAAGAGGGCGGGACAGGGCCCTACGAGCAGTACTTC.

This clonotype was seen a single time. A much larger clone lies one base from this, so it may be a read error. This chain uses TRBV5-1 with TRBJ1-1; no firm D call. Per germline, CDR1 SGHRS and CDR2 YFSETQ. The V gene lost 1 base and the J gene lost 3 bases, with 7 bases spanning the gap. The CDR3 is made up of 13 amino acids. The CDR3 reads CASSLQRYTEAFF. In DNA form, the CDR3 reads TGCGCCAGCAGCTTGCAGAGGTACACTGAAGCTTTCTTT. Full variable domain (rest looked up from reference TRBV5-1 and TRBJ1-1): KAGVTQTPRYLIKTRGQQVTLSCSPISGHRSVSWYQQTPGQGLQFLFEYFSETQRNKGNFPGRFSGRQFSNSRSEMNVSTLELGDSALYLCASSLQRYTEAFFGQGTRLTVV.

This clonotype was seen at least ten times. The CDR3 reads CASSLAPTEASTDTQYF. Here the CDR3 DNA reads TGCGCCAGCAGCTTGGCTCCCACTGAGGCTAGCACAGATACGCAGTATTTT. J is TRBJ2-3 and V is TRBV5-1; D unclear. The germline V gene has CDR1 SGHRS and CDR2 YFSETQ. The CDR3 extends over 17 amino acids. V shed 0 bases and J shed 0 bases, with 14 bases lying between them.

The rearrangement links TRBV20-1 to TRBJ1-5; D may be TRBD1 (5 bases). Germline lookup yields CDR1 DFQATT and CDR2 SNEGSKA (reference sequence). CDR3 length equals 14 residues. Trimming shortened V by 6 bases and J by 4 bases, and 16 bases separated the two germline ends. CDR3 sequence reads: CSASLGPANQPQHF. CDR3 bases: TGCAGTGCCAGTCTGGGACCCGCTAATCAGCCCCAGCATTTT.

This clonotype has a count of ten or more. The chain carries TRBV5-1 and TRBJ2-5; D might be TRBD1 or TRBD2, each matching 5 bases. Trimming removed 4 bases at V and 4 bases at J, with 17 bases between. Germline V gives CDR1 SGHRS, CDR2 YFSETQ. The CDR3 extends over 15 amino acids. The CDR3 DNA reads as TGCGCCAGCAGCCCGGAGGCGTCGGGGCGAGAGACCCAGTACTTC. Translated: CASSPEASGRETQYF.

The chain joins TRBV10-3 to TRBJ1-4; D ambiguous. V lost 0 bases and J lost 5, with 13 bases in between. The germline CDR1 and CDR2 sequences are ENHRY and SYGVKD. The CDR3 is 16 amino acids. CDR3 nucleotide sequence: TGTGCCATCAGTGAGTCGATCGGTAGCGGAAATGAAAAACTGTTTTTT. This encodes CAISESIGSGNEKLFF.

A few counts support this clonotype. The chain has TRBV7-2 and TRBJ2-5; TRBD2 matches 12 bases. The CDR3 consists of 15 residues. Trimming at V came to 6 bases and at J to 4 bases, leaving 6 bases not matched to a gene. Looked up from germline, CDR1 is SGHTA and CDR2 is FQGNSA. CDR3 sequence (DNA): TGTGCCAGCAGTCGACTAGCGGGAGCCGGAGAGACCCAGTACTTC. It specifies CASSRLAGAGETQYF.

V is TRBV7-9 and J is TRBJ2-7; D possibly matches TRBD1 or TRBD2 (6 bases each). Trimming left V 1 base short and J 4 bases short, with 11 bases between. Germline CDR1 SEHNR, CDR2 FQNEAQ (reference sequence). The CDR3 contains 14 residues. CDR3 sequence: CASSLEQGRYEQYF. DNA for the CDR3: TGTGCCAGCAGCTTAGAGCAGGGGAGGTACGAGCAGTACTTC.

The table lists this clonotype with a few counts. The chain uses TRBV12-3 or TRBV12-4 and TRBJ1-1; weak D call: TRBD1 (5 bases). The CDR3 totals 15 residues. Trimming shortened V by 3 bases and J by 2 bases, and 13 bases separated the two germline ends. CDR3 nucleotide sequence: TGTGCCAGCAGTTTTTTTGGGGCAAGAAACACTGAAGCTTTCTTT. It codes for CASSFFGARNTEAFF.

In this sample, this clonotype turned up a few times. This sequence joins TRBV3-1 and TRBJ2-7, with 7 nucleotides matching TRBD2. Germline loops: CDR1 LGHDT, CDR2 YNNKEL (reference sequence). CDR3 length: 16 residues. The J segment lost 0 bases and the V segment lost 1 base, leaving 6 bases of the junction unmatched. The CDR3: CASSQGLAESSYEQYF. As DNA, the CDR3 is TGTGCCAGCAGCCAAGGGCTAGCGGAGAGCTCCTACGAGCAGTACTTC.

The chain is built from TRBV7-2 and TRBJ2-1; D ambiguous. CDR3 length: 12 residues. Germline loops: CDR1 SGHTA, CDR2 FQGNSA. V shed 2 bases and J shed 5 bases, with 4 bases lying between them. CDR3 residues: CASSLINNEQFF. The CDR3, as DNA: TGTGCCAGCAGCTTAATTAACAATGAGCAGTTCTTC.

This clonotype was counted many times. The V call is TRBV20-1, the J call TRBJ2-3, with D unclear. The CDR3 has 14 residues. Trimming left V 3 bases short and J 1 base short, with 11 bases between. Germline values: CDR1 DFQATT, CDR2 SNEGSKA (reference sequence). The CDR3 DNA follows: TGCAGTGCTAGTCCCGAAGAGCGCACAGATACGCAGTATTTT. Its protein is CSASPEERTDTQYF.

The chain combines TRBV7-2 with TRBJ2-3, with 7 nucleotides matching TRBD2. This CDR3 is built from 15 residues. CDR1 and CDR2 (germline): SGHTA, FQGNSA. V lost 0 bases and J lost 0; bases outside the gene matches: 0. CDR3 nucleotide sequence: TGTGCCAGCAGCTTAGCGGGACTAAGCACAGATACGCAGTATTTT. Its translation is CASSLAGLSTDTQYF. The full variable domain, in which reference TRBV7-2 and TRBJ2-3 provide the parts outside the CDR3, is GAGVSQSPSNKVTEKGKDVELRCDPISGHTALYWYRQSLGQGLEFLIYFQGNSAPDKSGLPSDRFSAERTGGSVSTLTIQRTQQEDSAVYLCASSLAGLSTDTQYFGPGTRLTVL.

The chain has TRBV10-3 and TRBJ2-1; D possibly corresponds to TRBD2 (6 bases). In germline, CDR1 is ENHRY, CDR2 SYGVKD. With 2 bases removed from V and 2 bases from J, the gap between germline ends came to 16 bases. This CDR3 comprises 17 residues. The CDR3 coding sequence is TGTGCCATCAGTGAGCGTCTGTCGGGAGTGGCCTACAATGAGCAGTTCTTC. Its protein is CAISERLSGVAYNEQFF.

This clonotype was observed at least ten times. The V gene is TRBV6-6, the J gene TRBJ2-1; D not certain. This CDR3 comprises 13 residues. Germline CDR1 MNHNY, CDR2 SVGAGI (reference sequence). V was clipped by 6 bases and J by 6 bases, with 12 bases between them. The CDR3 is CASRPNIGNEQFF. The DNA of the CDR3 is TGTGCCAGCAGGCCAAACATCGGCAATGAGCAGTTCTTC.